The TCR beta chain under discussion was sequenced for a study of shared clonotypes between healthy human individuals. In germline, CDR1 is SGHKS, CDR2 YYEKEE (reference sequence). CDR3 length: 14 residues. Trimming left V 2 bases short and J 7 bases short, with 12 bases between. Generated by immunoSEQ multiplex PCR, the TCRdb table keeps only in-frame clones and is missing some. The sample includes fewer than 400,000 clones, over 65% seen only once; the top ten take 10%. Material for sequencing was memory CD4+ T cells sorted from blood. Subset: CD45RA-negative fraction. The clonotype was recovered from a man aged 30 to 39 in good health. This sequence joins TRBV5-5 and TRBJ2-2; tentatively, D is TRBD2 (6 bases). CDR3 region: CASSLGGPDGELFF. CDR3 DNA: TGTGCCAGCAGCTTAGGAGGGCCGGACGGGGAGCTGTTTTTT.